This T cell receptor beta chain was captured in a study of T cell responses to AZD1222 COVID-19 vaccine. Sequenced by immunoSEQ multiplex PCR; TCRdb stores in-frame clones only, minus some. The sample records around 130,000 clones, roughly 88% being singletons. The CDR3 is 12 residues long. V gave up 7 bases and J gave up 8 bases, with 12 bases separating them. Germline loops: CDR1 LGHNT, CDR2 FRNRAP. This specimen was peripheral blood, taken on day 0 of AZD1222 vaccination. The chain uses TRBV12-5 and TRBJ1-3; D is ambiguous. This clonotype was sampled from an adult in good health. The CDR3, as DNA: TGTGCTAGTGTTTCAATTAGGGACACCATATATTTT. This gives the protein CASVSIRDTIYF.